The 13 T cell receptor beta chains below were found in one sample sequenced in a study of blood T cell repertoires in COVID-19. The assay was immunoSEQ multiplex PCR, and TCRdb's table has in-frame clones only and misses some. The sample yields roughly 200,000 clones, more than 75% seen once. The specimen sequenced was peripheral blood. Every receptor here comes from a man aged 35 to 55 with active or convalescent COVID-19.

The rearrangement uses TRBV2 and TRBJ2-1; D remains ambiguous. The germline gives CDR1 SNHLY, CDR2 FYNNEI. The CDR3 covers 13 residues. Trimming removed 1 base at V and 6 bases at J, with 7 bases between. As DNA, the CDR3 is TGTGCCAGCAGTGAAGGTCGCGGCAATGAGCAGTTCTTC. Amino acids: CASSEGRGNEQFF.

In this sample, this clone turned up a few times. This rearrangement joins TRBV5-4 to TRBJ2-7; 10 nucleotides align to TRBD1. Germline V gene sequence: CDR1 SGHNT, CDR2 YYREEE (reference sequence). This CDR3 has 15 residues. V lost 2 bases and J lost 4; bases outside the gene matches: 6. CDR3 region: CASSFGDRGRYEQYF. The CDR3 bases are TGTGCCAGCAGCTTTGGGGACAGGGGTAGGTACGAGCAGTACTTC.

The J gene is TRBJ2-3, the V gene TRBV30; TRBD2 matches at 7 bases. After removal of 0 bases from V and 2 bases from J, the junction contained 5 bases not matched to a gene. The CDR3 runs to 15 residues. Per the germline V gene, CDR1 is GTSNPN and CDR2 is SVGIG (reference sequence). The CDR3 nucleotides read TGTGCCTGGAGTGTAGGGAGGGGAACCACAGATACGCAGTATTTT. It translates to CAWSVGRGTTDTQYF.

V is TRBV10-3 and J is TRBJ1-2; D is ambiguous. V lost 0 bases, J lost 6 bases, and 8 bases lay in between. Germline V gene sequence: CDR1 ENHRY, CDR2 SYGVKD. This CDR3 is built from 13 residues. The CDR3 bases are TGTGCCATCAGTGAGTCGAGACTTCATGGCTACACCTTC. Residues: CAISESRLHGYTF.

The chain combines TRBV24-1 with TRBJ2-5, with 7 nucleotides matching TRBD1. There are 15 residues in the CDR3. The junction had 8 bases not matched to a gene; V was cut back by 3 bases and J by 5 bases. Germline CDR1 is KGHDR and CDR2 is SFDVKD. Here the CDR3 DNA reads TGTGCCACCAGTGATCACCGGACAGGTTGGGAGACCCAGTACTTC. Amino acids: CATSDHRTGWETQYF.

This clone has a handful of counts. The chain is built from TRBV19 and TRBJ1-6; 9 bases fit TRBD1. V trimming: 6 bases; J trimming: 13 bases; junction bases outside the gene matches: 10. The CDR3 runs to 14 residues. Germline assignment: CDR1 LNHDA and CDR2 SQIVND (reference sequence). CDR3 in DNA: TGTGCCAGTAGGACGGGGACAGGGATTGCTCCCCTCCACTTT. It is translated as CASRTGTGIAPLHF.

In this sample, this clone turned up a few times. The rearrangement uses TRBV29-1 and TRBJ1-2; no clear D gene. The CDR3 length is 10 residues. In germline, CDR1 is SQVTM, CDR2 ANQGSEA. V was pared by 6 bases and J by 8 bases, with 10 bases between. The CDR3 is CSVNSGGYTF. CDR3 nucleotides: TGCAGCGTCAATTCCGGGGGCTACACCTTC. The full variable domain, its missing parts supplied by reference TRBV29-1 and TRBJ1-2, is SAVISQKPSRDICQRGTSLTIQCQVDSQVTMMFWYRQQPGQSLTLIATANQGSEATYESGFVIDKFPISRPNLTFSTLTVSNMSPEDSSIYLCSVNSGGYTFGSGTRLTVV.

The genes are TRBV2 and TRBJ1-2; 7 bases agree with TRBD1. CDR1 and CDR2 from the germline V gene are SNHLY and FYNNEI. V gave up 3 bases and J gave up 4 bases; unmatched junction bases: 5. This CDR3 is built from 14 residues. The CDR3 DNA reads as TGTGCCAGCAGTGAGAGGGGGCGCGGCTATGGCTACACCTTC. Translated: CASSERGRGYGYTF.

The chain employs TRBV3-1 (or the pseudogene TRBV3-2) and TRBJ2-7; tentatively, D is TRBD1 (6 bases). Trimming stripped 4 bases from V and 4 bases from J, with 8 bases between. The CDR3 consists of 12 residues. Germline CDR1 reads LGHDT; CDR2 reads YNNKEL (reference sequence). The CDR3 reads CASSPQGYEQYF. CDR3 nucleotides: TGTGCCAGCAGCCCGCAGGGGTACGAGCAGTACTTC.

This sequence joins TRBV2 and TRBJ1-6; 10 bases are a match to TRBD1. This CDR3 comprises 14 residues. The trim removed 8 bases at V and 8 bases at J, leaving 6 bases unmatched. Germline V gene sequence: CDR1 SNHLY, CDR2 FYNNEI. The CDR3 DNA reads as TGTGCCAGCGGGGTCGGGACAGGGGATTCACCCCTCCACTTT. This translates into CASGVGTGDSPLHF.

The rearrangement joins TRBV7-2 to TRBJ2-5; 8 bases agree with TRBD1. This CDR3 has 16 residues. CDR1 and CDR2 (germline): SGHTA, FQGNSA. The V and J ends lost 1 base and 5 bases, in that order; junction bases with no gene match: 9. The CDR3 protein is CASSLVDRGSWETQYF. Written as DNA, the CDR3 is TGTGCCAGCAGCTTAGTCGACAGGGGTTCTTGGGAGACCCAGTACTTC.

The chain has TRBV28 and TRBJ1-5, with D possibly TRBD1 on 6 matching bases. The CDR3 runs 15 residues. V gave up 5 bases and J gave up 7 bases, with 18 bases separating them. CDR1 and CDR2 from the germline V gene are MDHEN and SYDVKM. The CDR3 coding sequence is TGTGCCAGCAGTCTACCGACAGGCTTGAGGCAGCCCCAGCATTTT. Its translation: CASSLPTGLRQPQHF.

V and J are TRBV5-1 and TRBJ1-2, with 7 bases lining up with TRBD1. The V gene's germline CDR1 is SGHRS and CDR2 YFSETQ. The CDR3 consists of 16 residues. Unmatched junction bases numbered 13, after V lost 4 bases and J lost 4 bases. CDR3 sequence (DNA): TGCGCCAGCAGCCCTGACAGGGCAAGGTTCGGCTATGGCTACACCTTC. Its protein product is CASSPDRARFGYGYTF.